This T cell receptor beta chain was captured in a study of PD-L1 blockade in urothelial cancer (TCRdb year 2017). About the study as a whole: Therapy was started in about 2014 for all patients, and atezolizumab 1,200 mg was administered intravenously every 3 weeks. Patients had an ECOG performance status of 0 or 1 and had received between 0 and 3 prior chemotherapy regimens. Blood samples were analyzed 3 weeks after the start of treatment (second dose) and 6 weeks after the start of treatment. Pretreatment blood TCR-seq was available for twenty-nine patients, at least one posttreatment blood collection was obtained for around 25 patients, and tumor TCR-seq was available for around 25 patients. Somatic, immune and clinical correlates of response to PD-L1 blockade with atezolizumab in urothelial cancer were the focus of an exploratory multi-omic analysis. In the same patients who had TCR sequencing, pretreatment tumors also underwent whole exome sequencing and RNA sequencing. Pretreatment tumor samples and matched peripheral blood, collected serially before and after atezolizumab treatment, underwent TCR sequencing. Blood samples yielded a median of around 140,000 T cells and more than 80,000 unique TCRs, with median clonality 0.080. Durable clinical benefit was defined as progression-free survival longer than 6 months, and TCR features were also tested against progression-free and overall survival. Twenty-five of 29 patients were males with bladder-origin urothelial cancer, and 18 of 29 reported a prior smoking history. Durable clinical benefit was achieved by nine patients but not by the remaining 20. The paper's findings and limits, for the study overall: Small sample size (n ≈ 29) and many exploratory analyses mean the results are intended to be hypothesis-generating. Among patients with durable benefit, tumor-associated TCR clones showed greater expansion in peripheral blood 3 weeks after treatment started (n of about 21, p = 0.022). A pretreatment peripheral blood TCR clonality below the median was linked to improved progression-free and overall survival.

CDR1 and CDR2 (SNHLY, FYNNEI) derive from the germline V gene. V lost 9 bases and J lost 9 bases; the stretch between them is 13 bases long. The cysteine opens and the phenylalanine closes a CDR3 of 11 amino acids. Only the CDR3 portion is preserved as DNA: 33 bases, with reading frame beginning at the first base. Per the publication, the time point label means: pretreatment peripheral blood. A cohort of some 29 patients with locally advanced or metastatic urothelial carcinoma, treated at Memorial Sloan Kettering on a trial protocol, was included. Peripheral blood mononuclear cells were collected pretreatment and during treatment, with between 1 and 8 total time points obtained per patient. The Qiagen DNeasy Blood extraction kit was used to purify genomic DNA from total PBMCs and tumor samples. PBMCs were collected pretreatment and during treatment, and were isolated and stored as previously described.

Each PCR received spiked-in synthetic TCR analog templates so that absolute template abundance could be estimated from read counts. TCRbeta CDR3 regions were amplified from genomic DNA with bias-controlled V and J gene primers using the immunoSEQ assay. Sequencing of rearranged TCRbeta segments was done at approximately 20X coverage. The authors' analysis ran thus. Sequencing errors were corrected by clustering, and CDR3s were annotated against IMGT so that V, D and J genes could be assigned. Only productive TCRbeta rearrangements were used in downstream analyses, excluding out-of-frame or stop-codon sequences. To compute clonality, Shannon entropy was normalized by the log of the number of unique productive sequences and then subtracted from one. Clones differing between time points or between blood and tumor were identified using Fisher's exact test with Benjamini-Hochberg correction, with an adjusted p below 0.01 applied as the threshold. Drawn from immuneACCESS, this table holds only the in-frame rearrangements with V and J called that TCRdb kept. Clones are partly lost; checked studies trace under half to an unresolved V gene and leave the rest unexplained. D and trimming were read from the DNA, whereas the V and J calls and clone size are those reported in that table. This sample comprises 85,000 to 100,000 clones, roughly 84% of them detected only once. The leading ten clones occupy 2% to 2.5% of the sample.

In the case of this clone: Its antigen is unknown. One base away there is no much larger clone; base qualities are not given.

This sample comprised PBMCs, obtained around atezolizumab (anti-PD-L1) treatment. The rearranged segments are TRBV2 and TRBJ2-3, and possibly TRBD2, on 6 matching bases. This TCR came from a man aged 60-69 years with urothelial cancer. This receptor carries the CDR3 CASDRLGTQYF. The nucleotides read TGTGCCAGTGATCGACTAGGAACGCAGTATTTT. Beyond the CDR3, the reference TRBV2 and TRBJ2-3 genes provide the residues; the full variable domain reads: EPEVTQTPSHQVTQMGQEVILRCVPISNHLYFYWYRQILGQKVEFLVSFYNNEISEKSEIFDDQFSVERPDGSNFTLKIRSTKLEDSAMYFCASDRLGTQYFGPGTRLTVL.